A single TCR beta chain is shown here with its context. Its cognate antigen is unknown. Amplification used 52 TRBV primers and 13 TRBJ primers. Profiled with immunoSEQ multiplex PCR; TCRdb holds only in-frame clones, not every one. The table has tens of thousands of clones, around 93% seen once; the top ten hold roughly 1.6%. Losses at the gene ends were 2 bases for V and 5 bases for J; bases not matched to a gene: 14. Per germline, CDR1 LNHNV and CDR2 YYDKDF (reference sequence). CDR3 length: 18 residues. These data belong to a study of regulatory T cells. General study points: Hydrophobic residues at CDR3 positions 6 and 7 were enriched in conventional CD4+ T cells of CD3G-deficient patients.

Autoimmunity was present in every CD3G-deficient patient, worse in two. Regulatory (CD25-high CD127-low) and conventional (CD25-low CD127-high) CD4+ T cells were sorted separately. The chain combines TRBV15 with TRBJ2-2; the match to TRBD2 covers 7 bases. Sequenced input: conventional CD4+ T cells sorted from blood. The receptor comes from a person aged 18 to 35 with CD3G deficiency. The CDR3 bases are TGTGCCACCAGCAGACTTCCGGACGGGGGGACGGTAACCGGGGAGCTGTTTTTT. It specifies CATSRLPDGGTVTGELFF.